The TCR beta chain described here comes from a study of beta chain features in type 1 diabetes. Overall study findings and caveats: When Type 1 diabetes patients were examined, their TCRB CDR3s proved moderately but significantly shorter in all four CD4+ subsets. PCR might pick shorter templates more often, in the same way for patients and controls. VDJ junctions from type 1 diabetes patients carried fewer insertions and larger deletions.

This clone was found a few times. The antigen is not known. Every bit of the isolated RNA underwent reverse transcription, so sequencing read expressed TCRB transcripts. Sequencing was performed with immunoSEQ multiplex PCR; in TCRdb, only in-frame clones are kept and a portion is missing. The table includes approximately 84,000 clones, 30% to 40% detected once. The CDR3 runs to 12 residues. The germline V gene has CDR1 SQVTM and CDR2 ANQGSEA. Trimming removed 0 bases from V and 7 bases from J, with 9 bases in between. The sample comprised stem cell memory CD4+ T cells from blood. The rearrangement joins TRBV29-1 to TRBJ1-2, with a possible D match to TRBD1 (5 bases). The sequence was collected from a woman under 30 in good health. CDR3 amino acids: CSVEEGGSGYTF. CDR3 coding DNA: TGCAGCGTTGAAGAGGGGGGTAGTGGCTACACCTTC.